Sequencing of this TCR beta chain was carried out in a study of regulatory T cells in long-lasting Graves disease. According to the study, TCR beta libraries were built with iRepertoire HTBI primers and CDR3-region Arm-PCR. TCRdb independently ran MiXCR on the multiplex PCR reads; one entry per CDR3 protein. Of roughly 450,000 distinct CDR3 sequences in the sample, about 20% are singletons; the top ten hold 10% to 15%. Germline values: CDR1 DFQATT, CDR2 SNEGSKA (reference sequence). The CDR3 consists of 15 residues. Unmatched junction bases numbered 13, after V lost 7 bases and J lost 5 bases. Time point defined: persistent/refractory GD, antithyroid drugs over 5 years with positive TRAb. TCR sequences were obtained from RNA taken from PBMCs.

This sequence joins TRBV20-1 and TRBJ1-4, with TRBD1 matching over 7 bases. The specimen was peripheral blood mononuclear cells (PBMCs), collected when the disease was refractory, from a patient treated with antithyroid drugs. The receptor was derived from a female donor with Graves disease. The CDR3 sequence: CSVEGQPYSNEKLFF. CDR3 coding DNA: TGCAGTGTGGAGGGACAGCCCTACTCCAATGAAAAACTGTTTTTT.